This TCR beta chain was documented in a study of regulatory T cells in long-lasting Graves disease. Findings and caveats of the study: Segments TRBV28, TRBJ1-2 and TRBJ2-5 showed preferential usage in persistent disease. A reduction in accuracy may have resulted from the small sample size.

This CDR3 comprises 13 residues. V was pared by 5 bases and J by 7 bases, with 8 bases of the junction left unmatched. Combining iRepertoire HTBI primers with Arm-PCR of CDR3 regions, the authors built TCR beta libraries. TCRdb ran MiXCR on the multiplex PCR reads and lists one entry per CDR3 protein. Among 350,000 to 450,000 distinct CDR3 sequences listed, more than 20% were seen once. Described time point: persistent/refractory GD, antithyroid drugs over 5 years with positive TRAb. Isolated PBMC RNA provided the starting material for the TCR library. This clonotype was seen only a few times. No antigen is known for it.

The chain combines TRBV12-3 or TRBV12-4 with TRBJ2-7, with 7 bases aligning to TRBD1. The sequence came from a female donor with Graves disease. Specimen: peripheral blood mononuclear cells (PBMCs), collected when the disease was refractory, from a patient treated with antithyroid drugs. The CDR3 loop is CASSTRQGREQYF. CDR3 nucleotide sequence: TGTGCCAGCAGTACAAGACAGGGTCGGGAGCAGTACTTC.